The subject of this entry is one T cell receptor beta chain. The entry originates in a study of blood T cell repertoires in COVID-19. Germline-derived CDR1 and CDR2 are LNHDA and SQIVND (reference sequence). The CDR3 extends over 13 amino acids. V gave up 6 bases and J gave up 6 bases; unmatched junction bases: 7. Assay: immunoSEQ multiplex PCR; the TCRdb copy retains only in-frame clones and omits some. Of about 100,000 clones listed, approximately 93% are singletons. Material for sequencing was peripheral blood. This clonotype was obtained from a man aged 45 to 65 with active COVID-19. The V gene is TRBV19, the J gene TRBJ2-7, with 8 nucleotides matching TRBD1. DNA of the CDR3: TGTGCCAGTAGCCGGGACAGGTACGGCGAGCAGTACTTC. It translates to CASSRDRYGEQYF.